This entry features one TCR beta chain sequence. This clone's antigen is unknown. No base qualities exist here, and no much larger clone lies one base off it. TCRbeta CDR3 regions were amplified from genomic DNA by means of the immunoSEQ Assay, a bias-controlled multiplex PCR. As for the authors' bioinformatics: Within the assay, amplification of reference gene primers was used to estimate how many nucleated cells each sample contained. Sequence reads were collapsed and filtered to measure the absolute abundance of every unique TCRbeta CDR3 rearrangement. For each sample, productive Simpson clonality was calculated as the square root of Simpson's diversity index over productive rearrangements. TCRdb's version of the immuneACCESS table is confined to in-frame rearrangements and falls short of the full clone set. An unresolved V gene accounts for under half of the shortfall where checked; the remainder is of unknown origin. That table furnishes V, J and clone size, whereas the DNA furnished D and trimming. For this sample there are more than 400,000 clones; less than 95% appear just once. The biggest ten clones account for approximately 0.65% of the sample.

The junction carries 18 bases between V and J, which are trimmed by 6 bases and 9 bases respectively. CDR1 is given as MDHEN and CDR2 as SYDVKM, both from the germline V gene. From the cysteine through the phenylalanine, the CDR3 covers 14 amino acids. CDR3 DNA only is kept here, 42 bases in frame from base 1. These data come from a study of blood T cell repertoires in COVID-19 (dated by TCRdb to 2020 to 2022). With respect to the entire study: The collaborator samples originated in the United States, Italy and Spain and spanned the acute and convalescent phases of COVID-19. The samples were drawn from the first 160 participants of the ongoing ImmuneRACE study and from over 950 subjects provided by 6 global collaborators. Nearly every sample came with metadata listing a de-identified subject ID, COVID-19 status, age in years and sex. Deeply sampled blood TCRbeta repertoires from subjects exposed to, actively infected with, or recovered from COVID-19 were included in the dataset. The prospective study material was composed of cDNA or gDNA derived from T cells, B-cell-depleted T cells, or PBMCs. HLA class I and class II types, where available, came from metadata supplied by the sample provider rather than from assay-based typing. The repertoires were released in a freely available public database meant as a resource for research on the immune response to SARS-CoV-2. What the research found in general, with its limitations: How much clinical and demographic metadata was included differed by source and by participant, and the metadata was provided uncurated.

Participants in the prospective study were aged roughly 18 to 95 years, lived in 20 to 25 United States geographic areas, and enrolled through a virtual design. Cohort assignment in the prospective study relied on participant-reported clinical history from a screening survey and a study questionnaire. Recovered participants in ImmuneRACE Cohort 3 were defined as having two consecutive negative NP/OP PCR tests, clearance from a healthcare professional, or resolution of symptoms. In the prospective study, whole blood, serum and a nasopharyngeal or oropharyngeal swab were collected from each participant by mobile phlebotomists. Participants in the prospective study had the option to provide additional blood draws and questionnaires over a roughly two-month period. Prospective study blood samples were shipped either frozen or at room temperature before DNA extraction.

The rearranged chain carries TRBV28 and TRBJ1-5; there is no confident call for the D gene. Source material: PBMCs or T cells enriched from blood (not recorded which). This TCR was recovered from a man aged 18 to 30 who had recovered from COVID-19. The bases are TGTGCCAGCAGGAATGGGCCCCCTACCTCGCCCCAGCATTTT. Its product reads: CASRNGPPTSPQHF.